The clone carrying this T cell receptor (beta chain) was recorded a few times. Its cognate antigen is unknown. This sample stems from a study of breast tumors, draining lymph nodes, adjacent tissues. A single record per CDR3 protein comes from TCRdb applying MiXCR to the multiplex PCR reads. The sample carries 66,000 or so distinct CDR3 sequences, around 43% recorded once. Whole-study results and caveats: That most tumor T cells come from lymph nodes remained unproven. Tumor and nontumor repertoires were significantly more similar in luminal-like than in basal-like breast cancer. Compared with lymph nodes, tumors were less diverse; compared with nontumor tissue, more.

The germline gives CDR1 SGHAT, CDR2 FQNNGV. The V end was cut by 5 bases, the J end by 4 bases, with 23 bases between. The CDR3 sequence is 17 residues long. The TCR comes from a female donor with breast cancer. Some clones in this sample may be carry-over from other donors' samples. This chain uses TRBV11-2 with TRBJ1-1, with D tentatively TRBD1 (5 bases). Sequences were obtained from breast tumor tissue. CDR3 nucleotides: TGTGCCAGCAGCCGCCGGCAAGGGGCAGGCGGGTTCACTGAAGCTTTCTTT. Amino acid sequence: CASSRRQGAGGFTEAFF.